This TCR beta chain was sequenced for a study of blood T cell repertoires in COVID-19. For the study at large: Collection of acute and convalescent COVID-19 samples took place in the United States, Italy and Spain. PBMCs, B-cell-depleted T cells, or T cells were the source of the cDNA or gDNA that made up the material.

CDR1 is LNHDA, CDR2 SQIVND, per germline (reference sequence). The CDR3 spans 16 residues. V trimming: 6 bases; J trimming: 9 bases; junction bases outside the gene matches: 16. Only in-frame clones appear in the TCRdb table, and some are missing; sequencing was by immunoSEQ multiplex PCR. The sample records roughly 250,000 clones, about four fifths being singletons. The V call is TRBV19, the J call TRBJ1-5; 8 positions match TRBD1. Sequenced sample: peripheral blood. The clonotype comes from a woman older than 75 with acute or convalescent COVID-19. Here the CDR3 DNA reads TGTGCCAGTAGCCTCCTGACAGGGGATAAGGGTGGGCCCCAGCATTTT. It translates to CASSLLTGDKGGPQHF.